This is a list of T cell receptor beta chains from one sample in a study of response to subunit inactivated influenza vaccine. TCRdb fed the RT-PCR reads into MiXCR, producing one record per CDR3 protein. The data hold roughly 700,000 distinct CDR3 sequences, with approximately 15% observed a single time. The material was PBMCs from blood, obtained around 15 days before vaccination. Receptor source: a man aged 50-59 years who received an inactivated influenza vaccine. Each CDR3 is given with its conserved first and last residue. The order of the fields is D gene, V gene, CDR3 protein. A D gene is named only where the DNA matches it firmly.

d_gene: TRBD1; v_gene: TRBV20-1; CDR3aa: CSARDSGAGGGYEQYF
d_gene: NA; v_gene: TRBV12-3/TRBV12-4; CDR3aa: CASATRTLGNSPLHF
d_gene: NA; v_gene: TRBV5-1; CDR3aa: CASSLEWGQETQYF
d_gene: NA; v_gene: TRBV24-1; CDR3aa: CATSGREDSYNEQFF
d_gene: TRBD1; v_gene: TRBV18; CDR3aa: CASSYNRGSYEQYF
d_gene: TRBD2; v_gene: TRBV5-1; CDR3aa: CASSPEGSGIPGETQYF
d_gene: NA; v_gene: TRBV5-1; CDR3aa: CARVPRTCANTGELFF
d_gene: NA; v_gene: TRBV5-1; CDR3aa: CASSFQGGETQYF
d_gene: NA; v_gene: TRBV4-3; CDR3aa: CASSQDFWGAQADTQYF
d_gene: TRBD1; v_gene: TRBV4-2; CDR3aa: CASSPSGTGRETQYF
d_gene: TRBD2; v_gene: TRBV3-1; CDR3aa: CASSQEPSGVLSYEQYF
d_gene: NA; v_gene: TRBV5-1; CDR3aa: CASSKTGMNTEAFF
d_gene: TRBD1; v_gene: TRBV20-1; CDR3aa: CSAEQGHNEKLFF
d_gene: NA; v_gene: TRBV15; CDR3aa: CATSTRVGVQETQYF
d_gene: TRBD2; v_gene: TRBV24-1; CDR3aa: CATVNSGGPDNEQFF
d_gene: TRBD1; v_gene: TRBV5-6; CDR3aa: CASSFGTAFSNQPQHF
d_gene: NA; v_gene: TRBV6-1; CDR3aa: CASTTSPYPNEQFF
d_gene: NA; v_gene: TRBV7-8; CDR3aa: CASSPSGVGGTQYF
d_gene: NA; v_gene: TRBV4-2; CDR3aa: CASSQDLRENTEAFF
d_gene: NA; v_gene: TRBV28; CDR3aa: CASSRETIGETQYF
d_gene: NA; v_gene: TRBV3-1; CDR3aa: CASSHPRGGYEQYF
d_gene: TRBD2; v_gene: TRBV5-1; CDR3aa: CASSPASGSNGYEQYF
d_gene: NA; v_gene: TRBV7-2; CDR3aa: CASRRDDETQYF
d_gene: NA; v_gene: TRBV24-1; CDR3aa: CATSDSGTNSYNEQFF
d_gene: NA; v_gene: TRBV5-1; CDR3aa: CASSLADSLGYGYTF
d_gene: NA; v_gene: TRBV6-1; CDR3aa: CASRHRGLNGRMGTEAFF
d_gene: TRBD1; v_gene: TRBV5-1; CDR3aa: CASSPGQGASEAFF
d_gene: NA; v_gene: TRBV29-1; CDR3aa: CSVRVGGSYEQYF
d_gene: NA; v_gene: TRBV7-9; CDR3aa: CASSRPPYEQYF
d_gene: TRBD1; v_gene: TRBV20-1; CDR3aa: CSGGQALTGELFF
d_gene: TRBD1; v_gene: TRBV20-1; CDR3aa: CSARDPDRVYGYTF
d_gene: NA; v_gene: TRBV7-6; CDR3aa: CASSLVKAPYETQYF
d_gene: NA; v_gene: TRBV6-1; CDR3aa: CASVPTGTGELFF
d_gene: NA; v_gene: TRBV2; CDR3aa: CASSEALRAGRRGYTF
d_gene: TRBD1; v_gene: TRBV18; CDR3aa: CASSRKVDRGPGYTF
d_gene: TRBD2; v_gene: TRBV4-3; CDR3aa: CASSQEGTSGTTQYF
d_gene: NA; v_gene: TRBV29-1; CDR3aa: CSLVRGETQYF
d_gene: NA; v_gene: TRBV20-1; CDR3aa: CSAGGGRSGANVLTF
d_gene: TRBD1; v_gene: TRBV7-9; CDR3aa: CASSAQGTNTEAFF
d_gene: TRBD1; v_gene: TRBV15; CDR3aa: CATSRAGTGNSPLHF
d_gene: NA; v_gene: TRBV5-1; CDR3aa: CASSQGITGNTIYF
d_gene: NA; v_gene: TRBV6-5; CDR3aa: CASSYSTREYF